A single TCR beta chain is shown here with its context. Its binding antigen is unknown. As encoded in the germline V gene (reference sequence), CDR1 is DFQATT while CDR2 is SNEGSKA. From the cysteine up to the phenylalanine, the CDR3 has a length of 11 residues. No nucleotide data were recorded. To determine HCMV serostatus, a commercial ELISA kit was used to detect HCMV-specific IgG in serum. Ficoll density gradient centrifugation was used to isolate peripheral blood mononuclear cells from blood. The instrument was an Illumina HiSeq 2000. 5'RACE template switching, by which a universal primer site and unique molecular identifiers were added, was used to make TCR beta cDNA libraries. Synthesis of cDNA was primed from the TCR beta constant segment and was followed by two consecutive PCR amplification steps. The source study handled its data this way. Reads were demultiplexed and grouped by UMI with MIGEC, and clonotypes were assembled and quantified with MiTCR. To exclude erroneous sequences, only TCR cDNA sequences supported by at least two reads were retained. Downstream repertoire analysis used the tcR package, and clonotypes were matched across fractions by CDR3 nucleotide sequence plus V segment. VDJmatch was used to annotate antigen specificity against VDJdb, with one amino acid substitution allowed in CDR3. The reads were reprocessed in TCRdb, with one entry per CDR3 protein sequence and no accompanying DNA. The V and J calls follow TCRdb's processing rather than the paper's. The sample table records some 340,000 distinct CDR3 sequences. The top ten clonotypes cover about 5.2% of the sample.

These data are taken from a study of T cells expressing NK-cell markers (dated by TCRdb to between 2020 and 2021). Some background on the complete study: About 8 donors provided sorted CD3+CD56+NKG2C+, CD3+CD56+NKG2C- and CD3+CD56-NKG2C+ T-cell subsets, whose TCR beta-chain repertoires were profiled. Among the eight sequenced donors, seven were HCMV-seropositive and one was HCMV-seronegative. The libraries were sequenced on Illumina HiSeq 2000/2500, MiSeq or NextSeq, producing 2 x 150 bp reads. The study sequenced eight donors, all healthy volunteers chosen at random: three men and five women. Results and caveats for the whole study, not just this receptor: In several donors, the dominant CD3+CD56+NKG2C+ clonotypes ranked among the top 10 CD8+ clonotypes, making up about 1.0-8% of CD8+ T cells. Whether the expanded NKG2C-expressing T cell clones were specific for HCMV antigens was left unclear. Those dominant clonotypes were again the most abundant among CD3+CD56-NKG2C+ cells in a handful of donors, at about 25-60.1%.

The receptor's source is a man between 18 and 69 years old in good health. Sequencing was done on a sample of blood T cells: a sorted CD56 or NKG2C T cell subset, CD4+ or CD8+ T cells, or bulk PBMC T cells (not recorded which). The rearrangement joined TRBV20-1 to TRBJ1-1; TCRdb names TRBD1, which stays unverified in the absence of DNA. The CDR3 sequence is CSARGDTEAFF.